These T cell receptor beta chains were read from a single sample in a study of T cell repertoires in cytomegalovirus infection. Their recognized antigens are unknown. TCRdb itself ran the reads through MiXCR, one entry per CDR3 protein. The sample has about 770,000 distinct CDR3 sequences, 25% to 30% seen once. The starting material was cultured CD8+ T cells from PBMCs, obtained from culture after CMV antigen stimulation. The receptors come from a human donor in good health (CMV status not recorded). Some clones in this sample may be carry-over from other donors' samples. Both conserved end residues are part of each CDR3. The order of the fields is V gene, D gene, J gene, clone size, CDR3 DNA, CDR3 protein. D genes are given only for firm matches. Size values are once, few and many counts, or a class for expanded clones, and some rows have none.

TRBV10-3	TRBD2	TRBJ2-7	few	TGTGCCATCACCCTGGGGAGGGACTACGAGCAGTACTTC	CAITLGRDYEQYF
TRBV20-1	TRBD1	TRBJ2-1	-	TGCAGTGCTATTCCTACAGGGGTCGGTGAGCAGTTCTTC	CSAIPTGVGEQFF
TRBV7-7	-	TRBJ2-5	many	TGTGCTAGCAGCTTAGTCAGACAAACCCAAGAGACCCAGTACTTC	CASSLVRQTQETQYF
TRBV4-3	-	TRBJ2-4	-	TGCGCCAGCAGCCAAGCCAGGGGAGTCAAAAACATTCAGTACTTC	CASSQARGVKNIQYF
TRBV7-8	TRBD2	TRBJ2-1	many	TGTGCCAGCAGCTCCTATATATCACTAGCGGGATCCTACAATGAGCAGTTCTTC	CASSSYISLAGSYNEQFF
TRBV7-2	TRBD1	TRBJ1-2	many	TGTGCCAGCAGCCTCGGACAGGGGTCGGGCTATGGCTACACCTTC	CASSLGQGSGYGYTF
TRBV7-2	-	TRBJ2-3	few	TGTGCCAGCAGCTCCCCCAAAGCGGGGGACAGAGATACGCAGTATTTT	CASSSPKAGDRDTQYF
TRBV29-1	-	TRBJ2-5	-	TGCAGCGTGGAGGCCCGTGGGACCCAGTACTTC	CSVEARGTQYF
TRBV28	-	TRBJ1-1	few	TGTGCCAGCAGGCCTATCCCGGTATTACTGGGCACTGAAGCTTTCTTT	CASRPIPVLLGTEAFF
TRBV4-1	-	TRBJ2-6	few	TGCGCCAGCAGCCAAGAGGCCTCATCTGGGGCCAACGTCCTGACTTTC	CASSQEASSGANVLTF
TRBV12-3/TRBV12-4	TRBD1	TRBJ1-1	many	TGTGCCAGCAGCCTGACAGGGGTTAACACTGAAGCTTTCTTT	CASSLTGVNTEAFF
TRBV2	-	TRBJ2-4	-	TGTGCCAGCAGTGAAGCGCTTTCCAGACAGCTACCATCCAAAAACATTCAGTACTTC	CASSEALSRQLPSKNIQYF
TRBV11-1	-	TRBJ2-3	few	TGTGCCAGCAGCTTCTTGTCTAGCACAGATACGCAGTATTTT	CASSFLSSTDTQYF
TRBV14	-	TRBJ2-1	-	TGTGCCAGCAGCTTCGAAAGGACTCCCCCCGGTGAGCAGTTCTTC	CASSFERTPPGEQFF
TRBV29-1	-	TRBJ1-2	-	TGCAGCGTTGAATGGCACGGGGTCTATGGCTACACCTTC	CSVEWHGVYGYTF
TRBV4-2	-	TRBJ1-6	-	TGTGCCAGCAGCCTCGGGACTGCGAGCTCCTATAATTCACCCCTCCACTTT	CASSLGTASSYNSPLHF
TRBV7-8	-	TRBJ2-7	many	TGTGCCAGCAGCTTAGGTCCCCTAGGTTTGAACTACGAGCAGTACTTC	CASSLGPLGLNYEQYF
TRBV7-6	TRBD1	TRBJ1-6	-	TGTGCCAGCAGCCCCCGGGACAGGGGATTTAATTCACCCCTCCACTTT	CASSPRDRGFNSPLHF
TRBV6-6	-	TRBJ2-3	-	TGTGCCAGCAGTTATCAGGACGGAGGTATAGATACGCAGTATTTT	CASSYQDGGIDTQYF
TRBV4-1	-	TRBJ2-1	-	TGCGCCAGCGGGGAAAGCTCCTACAATGAGCAGTTCTTC	CASGESSYNEQFF
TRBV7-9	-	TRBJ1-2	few	TGTGCCAGCAGCTTAGGACCCTCATATAACGAGGGTCATCATGGCTACACCTTC	CASSLGPSYNEGHHGYTF
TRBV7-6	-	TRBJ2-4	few	TGTGCCAGCAGCCCGCCTATCAAGGACAGTAAAAACATTCAGTACTTC	CASSPPIKDSKNIQYF
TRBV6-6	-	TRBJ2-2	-	TGTGCCAGCAGTTACTTTATATCCCTTAACACCGGGGAGCTGTTTTTT	CASSYFISLNTGELFF
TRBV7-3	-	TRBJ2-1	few	TGTGCCAGCAGCCCTTTTCGGAGGGGGCCAGGGAATGAGCAGTTCTTC	CASSPFRRGPGNEQFF
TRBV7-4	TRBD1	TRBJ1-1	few	TGTGCCAGCAGCCGTCTACAGGGGGCCGACACTGAAGCTTTCTTT	CASSRLQGADTEAFF
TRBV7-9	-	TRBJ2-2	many	TGTGCCAGCAGCCCTACCCCCTCTACCGGGGAGCTGTTTTTT	CASSPTPSTGELFF